This TCR beta chain derives from a study of control samples from healthy donors and cancer patients. Data came from immunoSEQ multiplex PCR; TCRdb stores just in-frame clones and leaves some out. Of some 160,000 clones detected, over 85% appear once; the ten largest clones hold around 8.5%. The specimen sequenced was blood. The clonotype comes from a woman in her 40s in good health.

CDR3 DNA: TGTGCCAGCAGCAACCGGGACACTTCAACTAATGAAAAACTGTTTTTT. It encodes CASSNRDTSTNEKLFF. This rearrangement joins TRBV5-4 to TRBJ1-4; D possibly corresponds to TRBD1 (6 bases). The CDR3 consists of 16 residues. In germline, CDR1 is SGHNT, CDR2 YYREEE (reference sequence). V was shortened by 4 bases and J by 0 bases, with 13 bases between the two germline ends.